This is a list of T cell receptor beta chains from one sample in a study of blood T cell repertoires in COVID-19. Sequencing was performed with immunoSEQ multiplex PCR; in TCRdb, only in-frame clones are kept and a portion is missing. This table has over 25,000 clones, 65% to 90% appearing once. The material sequenced was peripheral blood. The receptors shown here come from a man aged 55 to 69 with active COVID-19. Both conserved end residues are part of each CDR3. The order of the fields is clone size, J gene, D gene, V gene, CDR3 protein, CDR3 DNA. D genes are given only for firm matches. Clone size is given for some rows only: seen once, a few or many times, or a class if the clone is expanded.

NA TRBJ1-1 NA TRBV6-5 CALAPSGNTEAFF TGTGCCCTCGCACCTTCAGGGAACACTGAAGCTTTCTTT
NA TRBJ2-2 TRBD2 TRBV24-1 CATSEPSGANTGELFF TGTGCCACCAGTGAACCTAGCGGCGCGAACACCGGGGAGCTGTTTTTT
NA TRBJ2-2 TRBD1 TRBV11-3 CASSPGTGGYGELFF TGTGCCAGCAGTCCCGGGACAGGGGGTTACGGGGAGCTGTTTTTT
NA TRBJ2-7 NA TRBV6-5 CASTQAVFSYEQYF TGTGCCAGCACCCAAGCGGTTTTCTCCTACGAGCAGTACTTC
NA TRBJ1-1 NA TRBV5-1 CASSGGSLNTEAFF TGCGCCAGCAGCGGAGGGAGTTTGAACACTGAAGCTTTCTTT
NA TRBJ2-6 NA TRBV5-1 CASSLSGLDAGSGANVLTF TGCGCCAGCAGCTTGAGTGGATTGGATGCGGGCTCTGGGGCCAACGTCCTGACTTTC
NA TRBJ1-5 NA TRBV19 CASSIISQPQHF TGTGCCAGTAGTATTATATCTCAGCCCCAGCATTTT
NA TRBJ1-5 TRBD1 TRBV28 CASSFTGAGYSNQPQHF TGTGCCAGCAGTTTCACAGGGGCGGGTTATAGCAATCAGCCCCAGCATTTT
once TRBJ2-7 NA TRBV29-1 CSGGGLHEQYF TGCAGCGGTGGGGGACTCCACGAGCAGTACTTC
NA TRBJ1-2 NA TRBV18 CASSPGQGTLHNYGYTF TGTGCCAGCTCACCCGGGCAGGGAACCTTGCATAACTATGGCTACACCTTC
NA TRBJ2-3 TRBD2 TRBV5-6 CASTSRRLAGGTDTQYF TGTGCCAGCACCTCTAGGAGGCTAGCGGGGGGCACAGATACGCAGTATTTT
once TRBJ2-5 NA TRBV6-4 CASSRSSEGQETQYF TGTGCCAGCAGTAGGAGTAGCGAGGGCCAAGAGACCCAGTACTTC
NA TRBJ1-1 NA TRBV5-8 CASSLILGWAQNTEAFF TGTGCCAGCAGCTTGATCTTGGGTTGGGCCCAGAACACTGAAGCTTTCTTT
NA TRBJ2-5 TRBD1 TRBV7-8 CASSRGQGGETQYF TGTGCCAGCAGCCGAGGACAGGGGGGAGAGACCCAGTACTTC
once TRBJ2-3 TRBD2 TRBV10-1 CALQREVLDTQYF TGCGCCTTGCAGCGGGAGGTGTTAGATACGCAGTATTTT
NA TRBJ1-2 NA TRBV2 CASSEARGAF TGTGCCAGCAGTGAAGCGCGGGGGGCCTTC
once TRBJ2-1 TRBD1 TRBV5-1 CASSRSGQGNEQFF TGCGCCAGCAGCCGGTCCGGACAGGGCAATGAGCAGTTCTTC
NA TRBJ2-6 TRBD2 TRBV15 CATSRTGTSLAGANVLTF TGTGCCACCAGCAGGACCGGGACTAGCCTAGCTGGGGCCAACGTCCTGACTTTC
NA TRBJ2-3 TRBD2 TRBV7-9 CASSLAGLAGGDTQYF TGTGCCAGCAGCTTGGCAGGACTAGCGGGAGGGGATACGCAGTATTTT
NA TRBJ1-5 NA TRBV6-5 CASISGGNQPQHF TGTGCCAGCATCTCCGGGGGAAATCAGCCCCAGCATTTT
NA TRBJ2-1 TRBD2 TRBV7-9 CASLIPLAGRGEQFF TGTGCCAGCCTAATCCCACTAGCGGGAAGAGGGGAGCAGTTCTTC
NA TRBJ2-1 TRBD2 TRBV6-4 CASSLTSGRAYNEQFF TGTGCCAGCAGCCTAACTAGCGGGAGGGCCTACAATGAGCAGTTCTTC
NA TRBJ2-2 NA TRBV2 CASKNARNTGELFF TGTGCCAGCAAGAATGCCAGAAACACCGGGGAGCTGTTTTTT
NA TRBJ2-7 NA TRBV28 CASSSRLNRALGHYEQYF TGTGCCAGCAGTTCCCGACTCAACAGGGCCCTTGGTCATTACGAGCAGTACTTC
NA TRBJ1-1 TRBD1 TRBV13 CASSTGGGREAFF TGTGCCAGCAGCACAGGGGGCGGTCGCGAAGCTTTCTTT